This is a list of T cell receptor beta chains from one sample in a study of T cells in Graves' hyperthyroidism and ophthalmopathy. One entry per CDR3 protein results from TCRdb running MiXCR on the multiplex PCR reads. The table lists around 760,000 distinct CDR3 sequences, about a third of them singletons. The sequenced sample was blood. These receptors were taken from a woman between 35 and 50 years old with Graves' hyperthyroidism. Each CDR3 is given with its conserved first and last residue. D genes are given only for firm matches. Clone size is stated in some rows and not others, as once, few, many or a class when expanded.

J: TRBJ2-2; size: few; D: NA; V: TRBV5-4; DNA: TGTGCCAGCAGCCCCCGAGCGAGTACCGGGGAGCTGTTTTTT; CDR3: CASSPRASTGELFF
J: TRBJ1-1; size: few; D: NA; V: TRBV7-9; DNA: TGTGCCAGCAGCTTACAATTCTTGAACACTGAAGCTTTCTTT; CDR3: CASSLQFLNTEAFF
J: TRBJ1-1; size: NA; D: NA; V: TRBV20-1; DNA: TGCAGTGCTAGAGATCTAGGGCGGAACGAAGCTTTCTTT; CDR3: CSARDLGRNEAFF
J: TRBJ2-7; size: many; D: NA; V: TRBV6-5; DNA: TGTGCCAGCAGTTACCGGGGTTCCTACGAGCAGTACTTC; CDR3: CASSYRGSYEQYF
J: TRBJ2-7; size: NA; D: NA; V: TRBV7-2; DNA: TGTGCCAGCTCACCAGTCCCGAGTCACGAGCAGTACTTC; CDR3: CASSPVPSHEQYF
J: TRBJ2-1; size: many; D: NA; V: TRBV7-2; DNA: TGTGCCAGCAGCCCCGACGCGTCCAATGAGCAGTTCTTC; CDR3: CASSPDASNEQFF
J: TRBJ1-2; size: NA; D: NA; V: TRBV11-1; DNA: TGTGCCAGCAGCTTAGAATTTGGGGGCACGGCGGCTGGCTACACCTTC; CDR3: CASSLEFGGTAAGYTF
J: TRBJ2-7; size: few; D: TRBD1; V: TRBV6-5; DNA: TGTGCCAGCAGTTATAGACAGGGTCCCTACGAGCAGTACTTC; CDR3: CASSYRQGPYEQYF
J: TRBJ2-7; size: many; D: TRBD1; V: TRBV10-2; DNA: TGCGCCAGCAGTGGAGACAGGGCCTCCTACGAGCAGTACTTC; CDR3: CASSGDRASYEQYF
J: TRBJ2-6; size: many; D: NA; V: TRBV9; DNA: TGTGCCAGCAGCTTACTGGGGGACTCTGGGGCCAACGTCCTGACTTTC; CDR3: CASSLLGDSGANVLTF
J: TRBJ2-7; size: NA; D: TRBD2; V: TRBV20-1; DNA: TGCAGTGCTCCTCTTAGCGGGGGGGAGGACGAGCAGTACTTC; CDR3: CSAPLSGGEDEQYF
J: TRBJ2-7; size: few; D: TRBD2; V: TRBV4-1; DNA: TGCGCCAGCAGCGCTAGCGGGAAACACGAGCAGTACTTC; CDR3: CASSASGKHEQYF
J: TRBJ1-5; size: many; D: TRBD1; V: TRBV2; DNA: TGTGCCAGCAGAGACACAGGGGCCGGCAATCAGCCCCAGCATTTT; CDR3: CASRDTGAGNQPQHF
J: TRBJ2-7; size: many; D: NA; V: TRBV5-4; DNA: TGTGCCAGCAGCTTTTCGGCGGGCAACTCCTACGAGCAGTACTTC; CDR3: CASSFSAGNSYEQYF
J: TRBJ1-1; size: many; D: NA; V: TRBV19; DNA: TGTGCCAGTAGTGAGGGAGTAGACACTGAAGCTTTCTTT; CDR3: CASSEGVDTEAFF
J: TRBJ1-5; size: few; D: NA; V: TRBV5-5; DNA: TGCGCCAGCAGCCAAGAAGCCGATCTAAGCCCCAATCAGCCCCAGCATTTT; CDR3: CASSQEADLSPNQPQHF
J: TRBJ1-1; size: few; D: NA; V: TRBV6-5; DNA: TGTGCCAGCAGTTACTCGAGTAACAGGGAAACTTTCTTT; CDR3: CASSYSSNRETFF
J: TRBJ2-7; size: many; D: NA; V: TRBV7-8; DNA: TGTGCCAGCAGCTTCTACAGGGCTCTCGGCTACGAGCAGTACTTC; CDR3: CASSFYRALGYEQYF
J: TRBJ2-5; size: many; D: NA; V: TRBV9; DNA: TGTGCCAGCAGCGGCCTCTTGGAGACCCAGTACTTC; CDR3: CASSGLLETQYF
J: TRBJ2-2; size: few; D: NA; V: TRBV7-9; DNA: TGTGCCAGCAGCTTAAGTGGCCCCAGCACCGGGGAGCTGTTTTTT; CDR3: CASSLSGPSTGELFF
J: TRBJ2-5; size: many; D: NA; V: TRBV7-8; DNA: TGTGCCAGCAGCTTCCCCGAGGTGGAGACCCAGTACTTC; CDR3: CASSFPEVETQYF
J: TRBJ1-2; size: many; D: TRBD1; V: TRBV7-9; DNA: TGTGCCAGCAGTACAGGGGAAGTAAGCTATGGCTACACCTTC; CDR3: CASSTGEVSYGYTF
J: TRBJ2-5; size: NA; D: TRBD2; V: TRBV20-1; DNA: TGCAGTGCTAGAGTTCCCAGACTAGCGGGAGGGGGGGAGACCCAGTACTTC; CDR3: CSARVPRLAGGGETQYF
J: TRBJ1-4; size: many; D: NA; V: TRBV29-1; DNA: TGCAGCGTTGAAGATCGAGATTGGCCAGTCGGAAAACTGTTTTTT; CDR3: CSVEDRDWPVGKLFF
J: TRBJ1-1; size: many; D: TRBD1; V: TRBV19; DNA: TGTGCCAGTAGTATAGATCGAGGACAGGGGGCCTCTGAAGCTTTCTTT; CDR3: CASSIDRGQGASEAFF
J: TRBJ1-2; size: many; D: NA; V: TRBV10-1; DNA: TGCGCCAGCCTGATATCTAAAACCGGGACGGACTATGGCTACACCTTC; CDR3: CASLISKTGTDYGYTF
J: TRBJ1-2; size: NA; D: NA; V: TRBV28; DNA: TGTGCCAGCACACAGTTTGGGGGAGGGAGGCCGGGCTACACCTTC; CDR3: CASTQFGGGRPGYTF
J: TRBJ2-7; size: NA; D: TRBD1; V: TRBV7-2; DNA: TGTGCCACCCGGACAGGGCTCGAGCAGTACTTC; CDR3: CATRTGLEQYF
J: TRBJ1-6; size: NA; D: TRBD1; V: TRBV5-4; DNA: TGTGCCAGCTCCGCCCGGACAGGGGACACGAATTCACCCCTCCACTTT; CDR3: CASSARTGDTNSPLHF
J: TRBJ1-1; size: NA; D: NA; V: TRBV5-1; DNA: TGCGCCAGCAGCTTGGGGCTCTCGAACACTGAAGCTTTCTTT; CDR3: CASSLGLSNTEAFF
J: TRBJ2-5; size: many; D: TRBD1; V: TRBV5-5; DNA: TGTGCCAGCAGCCTAGGGACAGGGGGAAGGGTGACCCAGTACTTC; CDR3: CASSLGTGGRVTQYF
J: TRBJ2-7; size: few; D: NA; V: TRBV12-3/TRBV12-4; DNA: TGTGCCAGCAGGGGCATCTGGGAAACCTACGAGCAGTACTTC; CDR3: CASRGIWETYEQYF
J: TRBJ1-2; size: NA; D: TRBD1; V: TRBV15; DNA: TGTGCCACCAGCAGCCCCGGGACAGGGGCCTATGGCTACACCTTC; CDR3: CATSSPGTGAYGYTF
J: TRBJ1-2; size: many; D: TRBD1; V: TRBV7-2; DNA: TGTGCCAGCAGCTTAGTCGCGACAGGGGACGGCTACACCTTC; CDR3: CASSLVATGDGYTF
J: TRBJ1-2; size: NA; D: NA; V: TRBV7-2; DNA: TGTGCCAGCAGCTATTGGGACGGCTCTAACTATGGCTACACCTTC; CDR3: CASSYWDGSNYGYTF
J: TRBJ1-1; size: many; D: NA; V: TRBV10-3; DNA: TGTGCCATCAGTGAATATAGAGGGCAGGGAGGGGGAACAACTGAAGCTTTCTTT; CDR3: CAISEYRGQGGGTTEAFF
J: TRBJ2-3; size: NA; D: TRBD2; V: TRBV5-1; DNA: TGCGCCAGCAAGGTAGCGGGGGGGAGATGGGATACGCAGTATTTT; CDR3: CASKVAGGRWDTQYF
J: TRBJ2-7; size: NA; D: TRBD1; V: TRBV7-2; DNA: TGTGCCAGCAGCTCCTATACAGGGGAATTATACGAGCAGTACTTC; CDR3: CASSSYTGELYEQYF
J: TRBJ1-5; size: many; D: NA; V: TRBV6-5; DNA: TGTGCCAGCGGACACTATAGCAATCAGCCCCAGCATTTT; CDR3: CASGHYSNQPQHF
J: TRBJ2-7; size: many; D: TRBD2; V: TRBV7-2; DNA: TGTGCCAGCAGCTCGTGGGGACTAGCGGGTATCCTACGAAAGTACTTC; CDR3: CASSSWGLAGILRKYF
J: TRBJ2-2; size: NA; D: TRBD1; V: TRBV19; DNA: TGTGCCAGTAGTAAAAACCGGGACAGGGAAACCGGGGAGCTGTTTTTT; CDR3: CASSKNRDRETGELFF
J: TRBJ2-5; size: many; D: NA; V: TRBV6-5; DNA: TGTGCCAGACCCCTGACAGGGAGGCAGACCCAGTACTTC; CDR3: CARPLTGRQTQYF
J: TRBJ1-5; size: many; D: TRBD1; V: TRBV7-4; DNA: TGTGCCAGCAGCTTAGTATTGATCTGCTGGACAGGGGAAGATCAGCCCCAGCATTTT; CDR3: CASSLVLICWTGEDQPQHF
J: TRBJ1-6; size: NA; D: NA; V: TRBV5-1; DNA: TGTGCCAGCAGCTGGAGGTCGGAGAATCTTCTCCTTAATTCACCCCTCCACTTT; CDR3: CASSWRSENLLLNSPLHF
J: TRBJ1-1; size: many; D: NA; V: TRBV4-3; DNA: TGCGCCAGCAGCCAACAGTCGAACACTGAAGCTTTCTTT; CDR3: CASSQQSNTEAFF
J: TRBJ2-5; size: once; D: NA; V: TRBV12-3/TRBV12-4; DNA: TGTGCCAGCAGTCCCCAAGTTAGCAATCAGCCCCAGTACTTC; CDR3: CASSPQVSNQPQYF
J: TRBJ1-5; size: few; D: TRBD1; V: TRBV6-2/TRBV6-3; DNA: TGTGCCAGCCTACGACAGGGTCCGGATCAGCCCCAGCATTTT; CDR3: CASLRQGPDQPQHF
J: TRBJ2-7; size: many; D: NA; V: TRBV7-2; DNA: TGTGCCAGCAGCTTAGACGCGTCGAGCTCCTACGAGCAGTACTTC; CDR3: CASSLDASSSYEQYF
J: TRBJ1-4; size: many; D: TRBD1; V: TRBV25-1; DNA: TGTGCCAGCAGTTCCTACAGGGGGGCTAATGAAAAACTGTTTTTT; CDR3: CASSSYRGANEKLFF
J: TRBJ1-2; size: NA; D: TRBD1; V: TRBV7-2; DNA: TGTGCCAGCAGCCGCCGAGGACAGGGTGATGGCTACACCTTC; CDR3: CASSRRGQGDGYTF
J: TRBJ2-5; size: many; D: NA; V: TRBV20-1; DNA: TGCAGTGCTAGATCGCGGGTTAGACGGCAAGAGACCCAGTACTTC; CDR3: CSARSRVRRQETQYF
J: TRBJ2-2; size: NA; D: NA; V: TRBV7-9; DNA: TGTGCCAGCAGCATGACTAGAGACACCGGGGAGCTGTTTTTT; CDR3: CASSMTRDTGELFF
J: TRBJ1-2; size: NA; D: TRBD1; V: TRBV2; DNA: TGTGCCAGCAGTGAACAACAGGGGCGAGGCTATGGCTACACCTTC; CDR3: CASSEQQGRGYGYTF
J: TRBJ1-2; size: few; D: NA; V: TRBV6-6; DNA: TGTGCCAGCAGTTACTCGACGGCAGGGGCAAGATATGGCTACACCTTC; CDR3: CASSYSTAGARYGYTF
J: TRBJ2-3; size: NA; D: NA; V: TRBV12-5; DNA: TGTGCTAGTGGTCTAAACGCAGATACGCAGTATTTT; CDR3: CASGLNADTQYF
J: TRBJ2-7; size: NA; D: TRBD1; V: TRBV7-9; DNA: TGTGCCAGCAGCCGGACAGGGGGGTATACCTACGAGCAGTACTTC; CDR3: CASSRTGGYTYEQYF
J: TRBJ1-1; size: NA; D: NA; V: TRBV6-5; DNA: TGTGCCAGCAGTTACTCTAGGCAGGTGAACACTGAAGCTTTCTTT; CDR3: CASSYSRQVNTEAFF
J: TRBJ1-1; size: NA; D: NA; V: TRBV7-2; DNA: TGTGCCAGCAGCCAAGAGGAGGGCACTGATGAAGCTTTCTTT; CDR3: CASSQEEGTDEAFF
J: TRBJ2-7; size: few; D: NA; V: TRBV20-1; DNA: TGCAGTGCTCCAAACGCGGTGGCGGGGAACTCCTACGAGCAGTACTTC; CDR3: CSAPNAVAGNSYEQYF
J: TRBJ2-1; size: few; D: NA; V: TRBV2; DNA: TGTGCCAGCAGTGCATTTGGGGTGAGAGTAGAGCAGTTCTTC; CDR3: CASSAFGVRVEQFF